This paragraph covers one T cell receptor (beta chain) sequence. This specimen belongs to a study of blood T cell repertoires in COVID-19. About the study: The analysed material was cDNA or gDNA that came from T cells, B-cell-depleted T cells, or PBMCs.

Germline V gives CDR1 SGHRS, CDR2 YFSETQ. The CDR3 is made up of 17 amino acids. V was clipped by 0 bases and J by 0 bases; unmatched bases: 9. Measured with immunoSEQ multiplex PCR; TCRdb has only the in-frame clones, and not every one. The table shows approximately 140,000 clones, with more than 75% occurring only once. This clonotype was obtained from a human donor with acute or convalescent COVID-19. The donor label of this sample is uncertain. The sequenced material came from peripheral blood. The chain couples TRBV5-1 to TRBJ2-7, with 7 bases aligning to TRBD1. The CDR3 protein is CASSLARAGGSSYEQYF. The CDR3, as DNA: TGCGCCAGCAGCTTGGCCCGGGCAGGGGGATCCTCCTACGAGCAGTACTTC.